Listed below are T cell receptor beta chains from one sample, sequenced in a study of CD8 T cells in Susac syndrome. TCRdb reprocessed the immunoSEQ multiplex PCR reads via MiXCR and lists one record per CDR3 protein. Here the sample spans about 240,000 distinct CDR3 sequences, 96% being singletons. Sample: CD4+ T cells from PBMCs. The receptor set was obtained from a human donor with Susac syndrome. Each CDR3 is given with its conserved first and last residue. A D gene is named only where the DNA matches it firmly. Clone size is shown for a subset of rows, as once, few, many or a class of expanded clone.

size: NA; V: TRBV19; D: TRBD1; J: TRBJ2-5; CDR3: CASSRRTGSETQYF; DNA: TGTGCCAGTAGTAGAAGGACAGGGAGCGAGACCCAGTACTTC
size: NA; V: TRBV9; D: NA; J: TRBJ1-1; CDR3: CASSVSSSMNTEAFF; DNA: TGTGCCAGCAGCGTGAGTAGTTCTATGAACACTGAAGCTTTCTTT
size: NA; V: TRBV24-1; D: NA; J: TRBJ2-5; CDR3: CATSGGHQETQYF; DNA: TGTGCCACCTCCGGGGGGCACCAAGAGACCCAGTACTTC
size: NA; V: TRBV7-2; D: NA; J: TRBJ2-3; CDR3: CASSPRRSSTDTQYF; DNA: TGTGCCAGCAGCCCCCGGCGTTCTAGCACAGATACGCAGTATTTT
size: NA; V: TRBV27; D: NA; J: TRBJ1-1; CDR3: CASSGGGTEAFF; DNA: TGTGCCAGCAGTGGAGGGGGCACTGAAGCTTTCTTT
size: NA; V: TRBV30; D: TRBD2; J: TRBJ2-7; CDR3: CAWGLAGVSYEQYF; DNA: TGTGCCTGGGGACTAGCGGGAGTATCCTACGAGCAGTACTTC
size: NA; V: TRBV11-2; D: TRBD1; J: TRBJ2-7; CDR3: CASSLGGQGPYEQYF; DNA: TGTGCCAGCAGCTTAGGGGGACAGGGGCCTTACGAGCAGTACTTC
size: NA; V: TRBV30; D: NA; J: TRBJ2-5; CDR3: CAWSVFVAPWETQYF; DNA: TGTGCCTGGAGTGTTTTCGTGGCGCCTTGGGAGACCCAGTACTTC
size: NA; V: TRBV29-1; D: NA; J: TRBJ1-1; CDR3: CSVVYKGRNTEAFF; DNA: TGCAGCGTTGTTTATAAGGGGAGGAACACTGAAGCTTTCTTT
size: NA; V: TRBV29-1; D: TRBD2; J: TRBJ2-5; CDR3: CSVVGQRGETQYF; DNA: TGCAGCGTTGTAGGCCAGCGGGGAGAGACCCAGTACTTC
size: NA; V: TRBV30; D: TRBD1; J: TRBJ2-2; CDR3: CAWSVRFRDRGSGELFF; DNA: TGTGCCTGGAGTGTACGGTTTCGGGACAGGGGATCCGGGGAGCTGTTTTTT
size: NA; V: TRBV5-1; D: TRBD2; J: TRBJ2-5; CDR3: CASRSGTSGRETQYF; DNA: TGCGCCAGCAGAAGTGGGACTAGCGGGAGAGAGACCCAGTACTTC
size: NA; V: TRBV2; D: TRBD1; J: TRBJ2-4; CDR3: CASGGDRGLQNIQYF; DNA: TGTGCCAGCGGTGGGGACAGGGGGCTGCAAAACATTCAGTACTTC
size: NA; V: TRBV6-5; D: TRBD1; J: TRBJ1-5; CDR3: CASSYEQGTHSNQPQHF; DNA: TGTGCCAGCAGTTACGAACAGGGGACCCATAGCAATCAGCCCCAGCATTTT
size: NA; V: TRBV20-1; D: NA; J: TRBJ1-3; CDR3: CSAPKPSGNTIYF; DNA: TGCAGTGCTCCGAAGCCCTCTGGAAACACCATATATTTT
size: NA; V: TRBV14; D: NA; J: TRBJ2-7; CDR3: CASSQDRQQYF; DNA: TGTGCCAGCAGCCAAGATCGTCAGCAGTACTTC
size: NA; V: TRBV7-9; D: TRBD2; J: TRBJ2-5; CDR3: CASSSPGLDGTQETQYF; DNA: TGTGCCAGCAGCTCGCCGGGACTAGATGGCACCCAAGAGACCCAGTACTTC
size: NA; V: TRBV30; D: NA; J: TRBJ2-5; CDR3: CAWSGGRSQETQYF; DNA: TGTGCCTGGAGTGGGGGCCGAAGCCAAGAGACCCAGTACTTC
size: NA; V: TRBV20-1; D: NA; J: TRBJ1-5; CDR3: CSARDQKRSSPQHF; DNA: TGCAGTGCTAGAGATCAGAAACGATCATCGCCCCAGCATTTT
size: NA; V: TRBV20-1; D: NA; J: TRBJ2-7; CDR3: CSALTPRDNYEQYF; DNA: TGCAGTGCTCTGACCCCCAGGGACAACTACGAGCAGTACTTC
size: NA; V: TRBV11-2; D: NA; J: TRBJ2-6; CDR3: CASTPLVGGAGANVLTF; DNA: TGTGCCAGCACCCCGTTAGTAGGAGGTGCTGGGGCCAACGTCCTGACTTTC
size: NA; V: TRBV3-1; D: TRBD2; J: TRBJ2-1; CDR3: CASSQSGTSNEQFF; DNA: TGTGCCAGCAGCCAATCCGGGACTAGCAATGAGCAGTTCTTC
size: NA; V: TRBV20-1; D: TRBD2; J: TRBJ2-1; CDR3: CSARDASGPYNEQFF; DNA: TGCAGTGCTAGAGATGCTAGCGGCCCCTACAATGAGCAGTTCTTC
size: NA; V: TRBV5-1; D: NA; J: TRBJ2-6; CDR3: CASSLAGTDYSGANVLTF; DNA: TGCGCCAGCAGCTTGGCCGGGACGGATTATTCTGGGGCCAACGTCCTGACTTTC
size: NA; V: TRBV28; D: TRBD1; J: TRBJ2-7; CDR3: CASSWGQDYEQYF; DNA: TGTGCCAGCAGTTGGGGACAGGATTACGAGCAGTACTTC
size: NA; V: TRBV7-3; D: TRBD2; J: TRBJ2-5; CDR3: CASSSGTSGRGETQYF; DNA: TGTGCCAGCAGCTCCGGGACTAGCGGGAGGGGAGAGACCCAGTACTTC
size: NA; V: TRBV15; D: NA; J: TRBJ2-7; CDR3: CATSRDRVSYEQYF; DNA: TGTGCCACCAGCAGAGACCGGGTCTCCTACGAGCAGTACTTC
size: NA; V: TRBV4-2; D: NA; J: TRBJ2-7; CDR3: CASSQDGPYEQYF; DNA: TGTGCCAGCAGCCAAGATGGCCCCTACGAGCAGTACTTC
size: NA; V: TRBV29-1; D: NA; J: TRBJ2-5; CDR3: CSVSIQETQYF; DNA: TGCAGCGTTTCGATACAAGAGACCCAGTACTTC
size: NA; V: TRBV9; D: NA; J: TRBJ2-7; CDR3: CASSVDGRKTGFHEQYF; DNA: TGTGCCAGCAGCGTAGACGGTCGGAAGACGGGGTTTCACGAGCAGTACTTC
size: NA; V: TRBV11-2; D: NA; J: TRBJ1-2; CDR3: CASSLGPNQLYGYTF; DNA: TGTGCCAGCAGCTTGGGGCCCAATCAACTATATGGCTACACCTTC
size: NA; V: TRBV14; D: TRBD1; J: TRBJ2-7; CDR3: CASSLLDRAYEQYF; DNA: TGTGCCAGCAGCCTCCTAGACAGGGCCTACGAGCAGTACTTC
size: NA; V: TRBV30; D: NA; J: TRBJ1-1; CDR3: CAWSVRQKNTEAFF; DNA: TGTGCCTGGAGTGTACGGCAGAAGAACACTGAAGCTTTCTTT
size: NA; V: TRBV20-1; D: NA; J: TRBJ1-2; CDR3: CSARVGGGYTF; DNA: TGCAGTGCTAGAGTTGGGGGGGGCTACACCTTC
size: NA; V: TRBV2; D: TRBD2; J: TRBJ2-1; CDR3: CASTSLRGGQFF; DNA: TGTGCCAGCACTTCACTACGGGGGGGGCAGTTCTTC
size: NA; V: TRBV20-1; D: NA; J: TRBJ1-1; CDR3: CSAVAGLNTEAFF; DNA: TGCAGTGCTGTTGCAGGGTTGAACACTGAAGCTTTCTTT
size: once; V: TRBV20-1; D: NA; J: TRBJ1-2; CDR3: CSARDSGGF; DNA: TGCAGTGCTAGAGACTCGGGCGGCTTC
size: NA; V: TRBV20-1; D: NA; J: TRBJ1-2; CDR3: CSARDRGERIYGYTF; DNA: TGCAGTGCTAGAGATCGGGGCGAACGGATCTATGGCTACACCTTC
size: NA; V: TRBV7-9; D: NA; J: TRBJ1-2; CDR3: CASNRVEGGYTF; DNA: TGTGCCAGCAACAGGGTGGAAGGTGGCTACACCTTC
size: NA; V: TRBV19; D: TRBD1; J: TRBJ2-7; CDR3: CASSRQGRLYEQYF; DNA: TGTGCCAGTTCTCGACAGGGGAGACTCTACGAGCAGTACTTC
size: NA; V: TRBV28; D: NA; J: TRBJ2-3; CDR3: CASRLASTDTQYF; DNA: TGTGCCAGTCGGTTAGCTAGCACAGATACGCAGTATTTT
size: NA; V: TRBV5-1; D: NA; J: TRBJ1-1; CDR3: CASSPSDSITEAFF; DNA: TGCGCCAGCAGCCCATCAGACTCTATAACTGAAGCTTTCTTT
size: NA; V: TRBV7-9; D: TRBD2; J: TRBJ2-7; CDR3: CASSHNRGLTSGSPYEQYF; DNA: TGTGCCAGCAGTCACAACAGGGGACTAACTAGCGGGAGCCCCTACGAGCAGTACTTC
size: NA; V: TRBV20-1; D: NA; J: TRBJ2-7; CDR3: CSARDSPDLSYEQYF; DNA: TGCAGTGCTAGAGATTCCCCAGATCTCTCCTACGAGCAGTACTTC
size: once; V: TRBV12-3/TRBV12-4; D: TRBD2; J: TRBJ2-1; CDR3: CASSLFYSGNDNEQFF; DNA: TGTGCCAGCAGTTTATTTTATAGCGGGAACGACAATGAGCAGTTCTTC